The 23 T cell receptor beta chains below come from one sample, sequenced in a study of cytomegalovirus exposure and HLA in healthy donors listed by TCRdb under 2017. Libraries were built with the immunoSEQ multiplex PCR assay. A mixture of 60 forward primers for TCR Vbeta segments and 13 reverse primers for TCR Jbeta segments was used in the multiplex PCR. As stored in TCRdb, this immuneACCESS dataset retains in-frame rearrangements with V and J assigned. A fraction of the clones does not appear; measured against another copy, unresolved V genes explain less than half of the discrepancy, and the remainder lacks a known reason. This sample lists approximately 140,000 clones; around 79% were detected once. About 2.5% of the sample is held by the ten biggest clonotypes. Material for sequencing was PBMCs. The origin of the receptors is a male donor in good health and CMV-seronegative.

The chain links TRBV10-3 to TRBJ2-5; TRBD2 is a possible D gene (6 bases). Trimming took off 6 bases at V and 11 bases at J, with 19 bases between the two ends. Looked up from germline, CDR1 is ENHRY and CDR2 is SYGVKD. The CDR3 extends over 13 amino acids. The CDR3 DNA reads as TGTGCCATCAGCCCATGGAATTCGGGGGAGCAGTACTTC. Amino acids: CAISPWNSGEQYF.

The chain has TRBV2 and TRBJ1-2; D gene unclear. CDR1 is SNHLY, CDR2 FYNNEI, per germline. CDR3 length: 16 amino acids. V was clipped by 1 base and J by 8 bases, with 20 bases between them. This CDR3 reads CASSEGGNRRRLGYTF. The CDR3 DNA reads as TGTGCCAGCAGTGAAGGTGGGAACAGAAGGAGGTTGGGCTACACCTTC.

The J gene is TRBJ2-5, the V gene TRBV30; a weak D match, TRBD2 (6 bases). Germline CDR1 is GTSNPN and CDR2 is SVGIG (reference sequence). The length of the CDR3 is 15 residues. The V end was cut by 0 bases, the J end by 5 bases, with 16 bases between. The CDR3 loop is CAWSVREIGGETQYF. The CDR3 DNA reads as TGTGCCTGGAGTGTCCGGGAGATCGGGGGTGAGACCCAGTACTTC. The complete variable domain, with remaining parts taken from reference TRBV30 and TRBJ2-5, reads SQTIHQWPATLVQPVGSPLSLECTVEGTSNPNLYWYRQAAGRGLQLLFYSVGIGQISSEVPQNLSASRPQDRQFILSSKKLLLSDSGFYLCAWSVREIGGETQYFGPGTRLLVL.

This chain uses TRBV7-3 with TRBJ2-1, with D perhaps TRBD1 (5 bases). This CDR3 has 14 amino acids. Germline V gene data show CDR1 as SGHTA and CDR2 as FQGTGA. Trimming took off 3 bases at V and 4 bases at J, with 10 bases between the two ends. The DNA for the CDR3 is TGTGCCAGCAGCTTTATAGGGGATTACAATGAGCAGTTCTTC. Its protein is CASSFIGDYNEQFF.

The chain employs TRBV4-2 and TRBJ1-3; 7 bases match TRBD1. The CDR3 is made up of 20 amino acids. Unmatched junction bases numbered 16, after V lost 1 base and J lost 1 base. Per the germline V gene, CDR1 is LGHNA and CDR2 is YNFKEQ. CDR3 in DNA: TGTGCCAGCAGCCAAGTTGTAAGGGGGATAGGGACAGCTTCTGGAAACACCATATATTTT. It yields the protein CASSQVVRGIGTASGNTIYF.

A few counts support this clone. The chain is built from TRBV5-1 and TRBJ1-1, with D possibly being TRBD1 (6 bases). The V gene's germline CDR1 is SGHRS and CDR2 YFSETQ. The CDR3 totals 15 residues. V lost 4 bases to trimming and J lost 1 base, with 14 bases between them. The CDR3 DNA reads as TGCGCCAGCAGCGCGGTCGGGGGGCGGAACACTGAAGCTTTCTTT. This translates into CASSAVGGRNTEAFF.

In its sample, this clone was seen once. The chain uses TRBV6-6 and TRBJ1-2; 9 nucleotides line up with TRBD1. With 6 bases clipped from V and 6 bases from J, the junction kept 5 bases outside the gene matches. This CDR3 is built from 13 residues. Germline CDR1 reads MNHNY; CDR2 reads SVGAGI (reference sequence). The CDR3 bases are TGTGCCAGCAGGGGACAGGGCCTGGATGGCTACACCTTC. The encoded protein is CASRGQGLDGYTF.

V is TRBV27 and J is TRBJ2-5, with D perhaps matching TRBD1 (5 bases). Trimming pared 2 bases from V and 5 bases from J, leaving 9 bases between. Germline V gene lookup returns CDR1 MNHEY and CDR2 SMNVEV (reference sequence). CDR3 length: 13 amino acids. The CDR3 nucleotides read TGTGCCAGCAGTTTACCAGGGATGGAGACCCAGTACTTC. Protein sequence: CASSLPGMETQYF.

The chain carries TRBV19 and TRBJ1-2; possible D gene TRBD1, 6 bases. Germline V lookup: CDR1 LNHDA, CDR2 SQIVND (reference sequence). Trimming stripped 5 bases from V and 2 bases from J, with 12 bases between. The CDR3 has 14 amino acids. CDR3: CASSPRGGNYGYTF. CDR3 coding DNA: TGTGCCAGTAGTCCCAGGGGAGGGAACTATGGCTACACCTTC.

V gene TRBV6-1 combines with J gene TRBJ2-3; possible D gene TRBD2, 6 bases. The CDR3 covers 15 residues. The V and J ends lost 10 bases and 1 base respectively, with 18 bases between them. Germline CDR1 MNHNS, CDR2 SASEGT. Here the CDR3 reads CATGGSGKGTDTQYF. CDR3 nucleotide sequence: TGTGCCACTGGGGGGTCCGGAAAGGGCACAGATACGCAGTATTTT.

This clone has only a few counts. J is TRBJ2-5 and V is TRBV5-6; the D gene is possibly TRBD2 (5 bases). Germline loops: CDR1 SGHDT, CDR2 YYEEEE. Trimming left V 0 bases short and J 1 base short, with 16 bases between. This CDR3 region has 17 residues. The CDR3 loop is CASSLEVSSGAQETQYF. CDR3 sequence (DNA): TGTGCCAGCAGCTTGGAAGTATCGAGCGGAGCCCAAGAGACCCAGTACTTC.

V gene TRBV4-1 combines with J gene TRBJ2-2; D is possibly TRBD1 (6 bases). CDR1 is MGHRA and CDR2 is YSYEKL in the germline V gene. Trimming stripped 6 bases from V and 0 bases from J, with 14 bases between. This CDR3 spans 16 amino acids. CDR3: CASRDQGLTNTGELFF. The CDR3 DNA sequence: TGCGCCAGCAGGGATCAGGGGCTAACGAACACCGGGGAGCTGTTTTTT.

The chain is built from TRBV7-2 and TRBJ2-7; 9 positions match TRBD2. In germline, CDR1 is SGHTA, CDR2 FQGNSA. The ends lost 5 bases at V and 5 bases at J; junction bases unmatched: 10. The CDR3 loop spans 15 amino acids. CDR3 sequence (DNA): TGTGCCAGCAGCCGTCGACTAGCGGAAGCGGACGAGCAGTACTTC. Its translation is CASSRRLAEADEQYF.

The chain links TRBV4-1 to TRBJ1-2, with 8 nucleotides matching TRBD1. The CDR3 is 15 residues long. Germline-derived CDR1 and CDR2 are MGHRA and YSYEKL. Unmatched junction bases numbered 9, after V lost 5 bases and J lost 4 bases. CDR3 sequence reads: CASSALDRASYGYTF. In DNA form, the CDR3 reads TGCGCCAGCAGCGCCCTGGACAGGGCTTCCTATGGCTACACCTTC.

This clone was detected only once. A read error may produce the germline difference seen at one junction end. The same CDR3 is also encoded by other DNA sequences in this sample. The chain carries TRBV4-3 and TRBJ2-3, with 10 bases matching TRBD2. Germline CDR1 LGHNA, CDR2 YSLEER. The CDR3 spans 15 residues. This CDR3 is CASSLAGASTDTQYF. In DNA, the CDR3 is TGCGCCAGTAGCCTAGCGGGGGCTAGCACAGATACGCAGTATTTT.

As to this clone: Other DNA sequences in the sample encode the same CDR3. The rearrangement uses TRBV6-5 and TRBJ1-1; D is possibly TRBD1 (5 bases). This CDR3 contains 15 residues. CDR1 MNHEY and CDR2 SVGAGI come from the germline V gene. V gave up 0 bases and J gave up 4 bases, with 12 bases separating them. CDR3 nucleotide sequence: TGTGCCAGCAGTTACTCGCGGGGGGGGAGCACTGAAGCTTTCTTT. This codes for CASSYSRGGSTEAFF.

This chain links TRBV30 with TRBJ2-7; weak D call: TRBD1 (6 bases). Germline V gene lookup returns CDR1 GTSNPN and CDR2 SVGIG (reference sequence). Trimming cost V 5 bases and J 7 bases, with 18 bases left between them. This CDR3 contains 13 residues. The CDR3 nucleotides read TGTGCCTGGCAAGGACAGATCGTGGGGGAGCAGTACTTC. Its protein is CAWQGQIVGEQYF.

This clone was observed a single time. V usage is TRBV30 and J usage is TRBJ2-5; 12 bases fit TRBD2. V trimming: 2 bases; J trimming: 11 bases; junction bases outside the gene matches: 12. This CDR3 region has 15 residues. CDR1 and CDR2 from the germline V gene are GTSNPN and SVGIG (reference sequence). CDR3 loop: CAWSPWTSGKGVQYF. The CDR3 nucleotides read TGTGCCTGGAGTCCCTGGACTAGCGGGAAGGGGGTGCAGTACTTC.

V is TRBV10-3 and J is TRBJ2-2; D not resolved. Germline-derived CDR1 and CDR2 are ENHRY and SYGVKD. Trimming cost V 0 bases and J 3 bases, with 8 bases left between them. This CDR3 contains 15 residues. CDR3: CAISESGSYTGELFF. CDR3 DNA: TGTGCCATCAGTGAGTCCGGGTCGTACACCGGGGAGCTGTTTTTT.

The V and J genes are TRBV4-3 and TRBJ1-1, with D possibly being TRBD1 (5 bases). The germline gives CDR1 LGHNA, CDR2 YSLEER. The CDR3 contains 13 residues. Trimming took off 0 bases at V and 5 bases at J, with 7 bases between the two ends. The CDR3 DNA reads TGCGCCAGCAGCCAAGAGGGGGGGACTGAAGCTTTCTTT. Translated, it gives CASSQEGGTEAFF.

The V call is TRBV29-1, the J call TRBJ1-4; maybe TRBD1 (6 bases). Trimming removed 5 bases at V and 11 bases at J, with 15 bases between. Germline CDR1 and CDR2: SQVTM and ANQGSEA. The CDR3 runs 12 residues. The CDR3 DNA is TGCAGCGTTTTCAACCAGGGGCGGAAACTGTTTTTT. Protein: CSVFNQGRKLFF.

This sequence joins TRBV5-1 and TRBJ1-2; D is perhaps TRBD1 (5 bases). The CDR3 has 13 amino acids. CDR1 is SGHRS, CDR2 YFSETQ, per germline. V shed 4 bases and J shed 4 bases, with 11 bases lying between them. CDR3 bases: TGCGCCAGCAGCCCGACTGACAGCTATGGCTACACCTTC. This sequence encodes CASSPTDSYGYTF.

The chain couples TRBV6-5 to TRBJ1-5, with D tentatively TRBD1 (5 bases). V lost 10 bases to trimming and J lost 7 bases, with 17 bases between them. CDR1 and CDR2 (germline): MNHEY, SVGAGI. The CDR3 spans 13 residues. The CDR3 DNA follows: TGTGCCACCAGCAGGGATCCCTTCCAGCCCCAGCATTTT. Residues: CATSRDPFQPQHF.